Listed here are 30 T cell receptor beta chains from one sample, sequenced in a study of shared clonotypes between healthy human individuals. Terminally differentiated effector memory CD45RA+ cells were excluded by CCR7 positive selection of CD45RO-negative cells. Produced via immunoSEQ multiplex PCR; TCRdb's table is partial and in-frame only. The sample includes around 620,000 clones, about 95% seen only once; the top ten take approximately 0.11%. Sequences were obtained from naive CD8+ T cells sorted from blood. The origin of the receptors is a woman in her thirties in good health.

The V gene is TRBV27, the J gene TRBJ1-6; a weak D match, TRBD1 (5 bases). The germline CDR1 and CDR2 sequences are MNHEY and SMNVEV (reference sequence). V lost 5 bases to trimming and J lost 9 bases, with 8 bases between them. The length of the CDR3 is 12 residues. The CDR3 loop is CASSRGGSPLHF. Here the CDR3 DNA reads TGTGCCAGCAGTCGGGGCGGTTCACCCCTCCACTTT.

V is TRBV6-6 and J is TRBJ1-1; D is undetermined. This CDR3 spans 13 amino acids. V was shortened by 8 bases and J by 1 base, with 11 bases between the two germline ends. Germline CDR1 reads MNHNY; CDR2 reads SVGAGI (reference sequence). CDR3 DNA sequence: TGTGCCAGCTCTTTCGAGACGAACACTGAAGCTTTCTTT. Amino acid sequence: CASSFETNTEAFF.

The gene calls are TRBV27 and TRBJ2-5; 8 bases match TRBD2. The end of the DNA aligns better with TRBJ2-7, so the J call may be wrong. The CDR3 sequence is 14 residues long. The germline gives CDR1 MNHEY, CDR2 SMNVEV (reference sequence). The CDR3 DNA reads TGTGCCAGCAGTTTAATCGGGAGGGCCGACGAGCAGTACTTC. It codes for CASSLIGRADEQYF.

The V call is TRBV28, the J call TRBJ2-7; 7 nucleotides line up with TRBD1. Germline V lookup: CDR1 MDHEN, CDR2 SYDVKM. This CDR3 has 14 residues. The V segment lost 6 bases and the J segment 2 bases; nucleotides outside the gene matches: 7. The CDR3 loop reads CASSQQGIPYEQYF. The CDR3 DNA sequence: TGTGCCAGCAGCCAACAGGGGATCCCCTACGAGCAGTACTTC.

The chain employs TRBV10-2 and TRBJ1-2, with D uncertain. There are 13 residues in the CDR3. Germline V gene lookup returns CDR1 WSHSY and CDR2 SAAADI. V was trimmed by 10 bases and J by 5 bases, leaving 17 bases between them. The CDR3: CATHPTRGYGYTF. The CDR3 coding sequence is TGCGCCACCCACCCGACTCGGGGTTATGGCTACACCTTC.

This chain joins TRBV7-8 and TRBJ2-7; 8 positions match TRBD2. The trim removed 1 base at V and 3 bases at J, leaving 8 bases unmatched. This CDR3 is built from 16 residues. The V gene's germline CDR1 is SGHVS and CDR2 FQNEAQ. CDR3 nucleotide sequence: TGTGCCAGCAGCTTAGTGGGTGGGCTAGCGGGCTACGAGCAGTACTTC. Its translation is CASSLVGGLAGYEQYF.

The chain combines TRBV4-1 with TRBJ1-5, with 12 bases fitting TRBD1. Per the germline V gene, CDR1 is MGHRA and CDR2 is YSYEKL. This CDR3 region has 17 residues. The V segment lost 2 bases and the J segment 4 bases; nucleotides outside the gene matches: 6. CDR3 sequence: CASSQTRDRGLNQPQHF. CDR3 DNA: TGCGCCAGCAGCCAAACCCGGGACAGGGGGCTTAATCAGCCCCAGCATTTT.

The V call is TRBV4-1, the J call TRBJ2-7; D uncertain. The germline CDR1 and CDR2 sequences are MGHRA and YSYEKL. The CDR3 loop spans 13 amino acids. V was cut by 0 bases and J by 9 bases, with 12 bases left in between. The CDR3 DNA sequence: TGCGCCAGCAGCCAAGATGTCGAGGTTCGGCAGTACTTC. Its translation is CASSQDVEVRQYF.

The chain combines TRBV27 with TRBJ1-5; no reliable D call. The length of the CDR3 is 14 residues. Trimming left V 7 bases short and J 3 bases short, with 13 bases between. Germline V CDR1 and CDR2: MNHEY, SMNVEV (reference sequence). The chain's CDR3 is CASNSVGSNQPQHF. CDR3 coding DNA: TGTGCCAGCAACTCTGTAGGATCCAATCAGCCCCAGCATTTT.

The chain combines TRBV19 with TRBJ2-7; unclear D gene. This CDR3 is 13 amino acids long. Trimming pared 1 base from V and 5 bases from J, leaving 9 bases between. CDR1 and CDR2 (germline): LNHDA, SQIVND (reference sequence). The CDR3 loop reads CASSIGGPNEQYF. CDR3 nucleotides: TGTGCCAGTAGTATAGGAGGACCTAACGAGCAGTACTTC.

This clone has just one count. The rearrangement joins TRBV6-1 to TRBJ2-7, with 7 bases fitting TRBD2. There are 15 residues in the CDR3. Germline CDR1 is MNHNS and CDR2 is SASEGT. V dropped 2 bases and J dropped 5; count of bases not matched to a gene: 9. CDR3 sequence: CASSEFWAGVNEQYF. As DNA, the CDR3 is TGTGCCAGCAGTGAATTTTGGGCGGGAGTAAACGAGCAGTACTTC.

The chain has TRBV6-5 and TRBJ1-6, with D hard to call. The germline V and J ends were trimmed by 0 bases and 9 bases, with 6 bases remaining between them. Germline V CDR1 and CDR2: MNHEY, SVGAGI. This CDR3 spans 13 amino acids. CDR3 sequence reads: CASSYSEFSPLHF. The DNA of the CDR3 is TGTGCCAGCAGTTACTCGGAGTTTTCACCCCTCCACTTT.

The V gene is TRBV11-2, the J gene TRBJ1-2; 10 bases map to TRBD1. Trimming removed 4 bases from V and 4 bases from J; junction bases left unmatched: 3. The CDR3 extends over 14 amino acids. Germline-derived CDR1 and CDR2 are SGHAT and FQNNGV. The CDR3 sequence: CASSSGQGGYGYTF. CDR3 DNA sequence: TGTGCCAGCAGCTCCGGACAGGGGGGCTATGGCTACACCTTC. Full variable domain (remainder filled in from reference TRBV11-2 and TRBJ1-2): EAGVAQSPRYKIIEKRQSVAFWCNPISGHATLYWYQQILGQGPKLLIQFQNNGVVDDSQLPKDRFSAERLKGVDSTLKIQPAKLEDSAVYLCASSSGQGGYGYTFGSGTRLTVV.

V gene TRBV11-2 combines with J gene TRBJ2-1, with 7 bases matching TRBD1. Germline CDR1 is SGHAT and CDR2 is FQNNGV. V gave up 5 bases and J gave up 7 bases; unmatched junction bases: 8. The CDR3 is made up of 14 amino acids. The CDR3 region is CASSAWGTVNEQFF. The DNA for the CDR3 is TGTGCCAGCAGCGCTTGGGGGACAGTGAATGAGCAGTTCTTC.

J is TRBJ1-1 and V is TRBV5-6; 8 bases line up with TRBD1. Germline loops: CDR1 SGHDT, CDR2 YYEEEE. This CDR3 comprises 13 residues. J lost 4 bases, V lost 4 bases, and 3 bases had no gene match. Here the CDR3 reads CASSPDRATEAFF. The CDR3, as DNA: TGTGCCAGCAGCCCGGACAGGGCCACTGAAGCTTTCTTT. The entire variable domain, with the rest obtained from reference TRBV5-6 and TRBJ1-1, is as follows: DAGVTQSPTHLIKTRGQQVTLRCSPKSGHDTVSWYQQALGQGPQFIFQYYEEEERQRGNFPDRFSGHQFPNYSSELNVNALLLGDSALYLCASSPDRATEAFFGQGTRLTVV.

CDR3 in amino acids: CASSQDLIAGLFYNEQFF. The CDR3 DNA reads TGTGCCAGCAGCCAAGATCTAATAGCGGGTCTTTTCTACAATGAGCAGTTCTTC. The genes are TRBV4-2 and TRBJ2-1, with 7 bases aligning to TRBD2. V dropped 0 bases and J dropped 3; count of bases not matched to a gene: 11. Germline assignment: CDR1 LGHNA and CDR2 YNFKEQ. The CDR3 contains 18 residues.

The chain employs TRBV7-9 and TRBJ2-5; perhaps TRBD1 as D (6 bases). The CDR3 is made up of 14 amino acids. From germline, CDR1 is SEHNR and CDR2 FQNEAQ (reference sequence). The V end lost 4 bases, the J end lost 4 bases, and 13 bases lay between the germline ends. CDR3 sequence reads: CASSSTGLRETQYF. The CDR3 nucleotides are TGTGCCAGCAGCTCGACAGGTTTGCGAGAGACCCAGTACTTC.

The CDR3 region has the DNA TGTGCCAGCAGTGAAGGTCGCACCGGGGAGCTGTTTTTT. Translated, it gives CASSEGRTGELFF. This chain joins TRBV2 and TRBJ2-2; no reliable D call. Trimming stripped 1 base from V and 4 bases from J, with 4 bases between. Germline V CDR1 and CDR2: SNHLY, FYNNEI. The CDR3 loop spans 13 amino acids. The complete variable domain, with remaining parts taken from reference TRBV2 and TRBJ2-2, reads EPEVTQTPSHQVTQMGQEVILRCVPISNHLYFYWYRQILGQKVEFLVSFYNNEISEKSEIFDDQFSVERPDGSNFTLKIRSTKLEDSAMYFCASSEGRTGELFFGEGSRLTVL.

This clone has just one count. The CDR3: CASSLTLAGADTQYF. The CDR3 DNA follows: TGTGCCAGCAGTCTTACACTAGCGGGAGCAGATACGCAGTATTTT. V gene TRBV28 combines with J gene TRBJ2-3; 11 bases map to TRBD2. The CDR3 totals 15 residues. CDR1 and CDR2 from the germline V gene are MDHEN and SYDVKM. With V trimmed by 5 bases and J by 4 bases, 5 bases remained unmatched.

V and J are TRBV9 and TRBJ2-3, with D maybe TRBD2 (7 bases). V was clipped by 7 bases and J by 6 bases, with 12 bases between them. The germline gives CDR1 SGDLS, CDR2 YYNGEE. This CDR3 comprises 12 residues. The CDR3 DNA is TGTGCCAGCCAACGGGGGGCGGATACGCAGTATTTT. It codes for CASQRGADTQYF.

This clone was detected only once. The sample carries other DNA sequences with the same CDR3. The chain employs TRBV2 and TRBJ1-5, with 7 bases matching TRBD1. V gave up 1 base and J gave up 3 bases; unmatched junction bases: 3. The CDR3 loop spans 15 amino acids. Per germline, CDR1 SNHLY and CDR2 FYNNEI. CDR3 residues: CASSEGTGVNQPQHF. CDR3 DNA sequence: TGTGCCAGCAGTGAAGGGACAGGAGTCAATCAGCCCCAGCATTTT.

The chain couples TRBV5-1 to TRBJ1-1; tentative D call: TRBD1 (5 bases). CDR1 and CDR2 from the germline V gene are SGHRS and YFSETQ. Trimming took off 6 bases at V and 5 bases at J, with 14 bases between the two ends. The CDR3 is 13 amino acids. The CDR3 coding sequence is TGCGCCAGCATCTCCACGGGGGGTACTGAAGCTTTCTTT. It is translated as CASISTGGTEAFF.

This clone was seen only once. The rearrangement links TRBV13 to TRBJ2-1, with a tentative D call TRBD1 (7 bases). The V gene's germline CDR1 is PRHDT and CDR2 FYEKMQ (reference sequence). The germline V and J ends were trimmed by 3 bases and 2 bases, with 11 bases remaining between them. The CDR3 is made up of 15 amino acids. CDR3 DNA: TGTGCCAGCAGCTTCCAGGGGGGAACCTACAATGAGCAGTTCTTC. It is translated as CASSFQGGTYNEQFF.

This chain connects TRBV19 to TRBJ2-7; 11 bases match TRBD2. This CDR3 has 15 amino acids. CDR1 and CDR2 from the germline V gene are LNHDA and SQIVND (reference sequence). Losses at the gene ends were 3 bases for V and 6 bases for J; bases not matched to a gene: 7. The CDR3 nucleotides are TGTGCCAGTAGTATCGGGACTAGCGGTTGGGTCGAGCAGTACTTC. This codes for CASSIGTSGWVEQYF.

The V and J genes are TRBV30 and TRBJ2-6, with TRBD1 as a possible D gene (6 bases). This CDR3 is 14 amino acids long. Trimming took off 1 base at V and 2 bases at J, with 6 bases between the two ends. Germline loops: CDR1 GTSNPN, CDR2 SVGIG (reference sequence). The CDR3, as DNA: TGTGCCTGGAGTGAGGGGGCTGGGGCCAACGTCCTGACTTTC. The encoded protein is CAWSEGAGANVLTF.

The chain couples TRBV6-5 to TRBJ1-4; TRBD1 matches 8 bases. The ends lost 4 bases at V and 4 bases at J; junction bases unmatched: 2. Looked up from germline, CDR1 is MNHEY and CDR2 is SVGAGI. The CDR3 sequence is 14 residues long. CDR3 DNA sequence: TGTGCCAGCAGTTCGGGACAGGTTAATGAAAAACTGTTTTTT. Its protein is CASSSGQVNEKLFF.

The chain has TRBV6-8 and TRBJ2-5; 7 nucleotides line up with TRBD1. After removal of 2 bases from V and 0 bases from J, the junction contained 6 bases not matched to a gene. CDR3 length: 16 residues. Germline assignment: CDR1 MNHGY and CDR2 SAAAGT. The CDR3 DNA is TGTGCCAGCAGTTACGGACAGGCCTGGTACCAAGAGACCCAGTACTTC. It codes for CASSYGQAWYQETQYF.

The chain combines TRBV9 with TRBJ2-5; unclear D gene. Germline CDR1 and CDR2: SGDLS and YYNGEE. This CDR3 is built from 13 residues. V was clipped by 4 bases and J by 4 bases, with 11 bases between them. The chain's CDR3 is CASSPQSGETQYF. The DNA of the CDR3 is TGTGCCAGCAGCCCGCAGTCGGGAGAGACCCAGTACTTC.

This CDR3 reads CASSPGTSGTGELFF. CDR3 nucleotide sequence: TGTGCCAGCAGCCCCGGGACTAGCGGGACCGGGGAGCTGTTTTTT. The chain carries TRBV13 and TRBJ2-2; 12 bases agree with TRBD2. The germline V gene has CDR1 PRHDT and CDR2 FYEKMQ (reference sequence). The V segment lost 5 bases and the J segment 5 bases; nucleotides outside the gene matches: 3. The CDR3 contains 15 residues.

V gene TRBV19 combines with J gene TRBJ2-3; the D gene is possibly TRBD2 (6 bases). The CDR3 contains 16 residues. V lost 1 base, J lost 1 base, and 12 bases lay in between. Germline V gene sequence: CDR1 LNHDA, CDR2 SQIVND (reference sequence). The CDR3 protein is CASSIVFGSGTDTQYF. CDR3 in DNA: TGTGCCAGTAGTATAGTATTCGGGAGTGGCACAGATACGCAGTATTTT.